The source of this TCR beta chain is a study of shared clonotypes between healthy human individuals. It was approximately 300 ng DNA, roughly 32,000 T cell genomes, that went into each replicate PCR of unsorted PBMC. Profiling relied on immunoSEQ multiplex PCR, and the TCRdb table lists in-frame clones only, not all of them. The sample contains roughly 510,000 clones, 75% to 80% of which appear only once. Findings of the study overall: Few donors restricted represented genetic and exposure-history diversity.

Trimming removed 3 bases at V and 4 bases at J, with 12 bases between. This CDR3 spans 14 amino acids. The germline gives CDR1 SGHTA, CDR2 FQGTGA. About this clone itself: Its antigen is currently unknown.

Sequencing was done on a sample of PBMCs. This chain joins TRBV7-3 and TRBJ2-5; D perhaps matches TRBD2 (5 bases). The sequence derives from a woman in her 40s in good health. Some clones in this sample may be carry-over from other donors' samples. CDR3 loop: CASSFSRDSETQYF. CDR3 DNA sequence: TGTGCCAGCAGCTTTTCCCGGGATTCAGAGACCCAGTACTTC.